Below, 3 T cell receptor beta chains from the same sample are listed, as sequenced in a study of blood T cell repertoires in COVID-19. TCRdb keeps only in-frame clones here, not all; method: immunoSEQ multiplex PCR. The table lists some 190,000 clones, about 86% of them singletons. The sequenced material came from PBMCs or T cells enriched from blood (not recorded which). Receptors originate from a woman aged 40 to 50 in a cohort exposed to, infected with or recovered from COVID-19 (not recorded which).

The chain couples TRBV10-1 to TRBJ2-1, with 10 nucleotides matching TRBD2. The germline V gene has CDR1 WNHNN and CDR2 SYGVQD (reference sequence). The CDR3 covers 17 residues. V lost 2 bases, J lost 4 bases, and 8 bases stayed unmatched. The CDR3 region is CASSEGSTSGSYNEQFF. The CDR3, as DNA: TGCGCCAGCAGTGAGGGGTCGACTAGCGGGTCGTACAATGAGCAGTTCTTC.

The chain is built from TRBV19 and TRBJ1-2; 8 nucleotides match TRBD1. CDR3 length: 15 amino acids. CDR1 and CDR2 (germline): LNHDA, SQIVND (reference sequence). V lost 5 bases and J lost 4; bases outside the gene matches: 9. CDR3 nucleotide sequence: TGTGCCAGTAGTCTCAATCCCGGGACAGGCTATGGCTACACCTTC. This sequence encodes CASSLNPGTGYGYTF.

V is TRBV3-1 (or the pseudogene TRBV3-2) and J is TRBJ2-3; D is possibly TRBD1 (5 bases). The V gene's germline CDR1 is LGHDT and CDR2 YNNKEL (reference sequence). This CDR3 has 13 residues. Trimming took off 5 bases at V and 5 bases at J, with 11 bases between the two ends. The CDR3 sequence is CASSATAGDTQYF. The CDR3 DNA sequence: TGTGCCAGCAGCGCGACAGCAGGAGATACGCAGTATTTT.